This entry lists 20 T cell receptor beta chains sequenced from one sample in a study of identical twins (dated by TCRdb to the mid-2010s). The library was made by 5' RACE. These reads were obtained on an Illumina HiSeq 2000. TCRdb passed the public sequencing reads through fastp at Q25 and MiXCR, retaining productive beta sequences. CDR3 protein duplicates are merged, each entry listing the most common genes and DNA. The sample records 690,000 or so distinct CDR3 sequences, 6% to 6.5% of which are singletons. The ten largest clones take up approximately 2% of the sample. Sequencing input: naive T cells sorted from blood. In the paper's terms, the cell subset or site label means: cells isolated with a human naive T-cell isolation kit. These receptors were taken from a man younger than 35 in good health.

The sample holds many counts of this clonotype. The V call is TRBV5-4, the J call TRBJ1-4; a possible D gene is TRBD1 (5 bases). The V end was cut by 7 bases, the J end by 6 bases, with 16 bases between. This CDR3 contains 14 residues. The germline gives CDR1 SGHNT, CDR2 YYREEE (reference sequence). This chain's CDR3 is CASADFREDEKLFF. The CDR3 nucleotides are TGTGCCAGCGCGGACTTCAGGGAGGATGAAAAACTGTTTTTT.

This clonotype occurred a few times. The rearrangement joins TRBV15 to TRBJ1-5; D remains ambiguous. This CDR3 comprises 12 residues. The V end was cut by 6 bases, the J end by 7 bases, with 10 bases between. The germline gives CDR1 LNHNV, CDR2 YYDKDF (reference sequence). As DNA, the CDR3 is TGTGCCACCAGTCCACCGGGCCAGCCCCAGCATTTT. Translated, it gives CATSPPGQPQHF.

This clonotype was seen more than once but under ten times. The CDR3, as DNA: TGTGCCAGCAGCCAAGATCCCTCTGGGGCCAACGTCCTGACTTTC. Protein: CASSQDPSGANVLTF. The chain combines TRBV4-2 with TRBJ2-6; D unresolved. Germline CDR1 reads LGHNA; CDR2 reads YNFKEQ. The V end lost 0 bases, the J end lost 0 bases, and 3 bases lay between the germline ends. CDR3 length equals 15 residues.

This clonotype occurred many times. The chain links TRBV3-1 to TRBJ1-6, with TRBD1 as a possible D gene (5 bases). There are 15 residues in the CDR3. V gave up 4 bases and J gave up 7 bases, with 14 bases separating them. Germline V gene sequence: CDR1 LGHDT, CDR2 YNNKEL (reference sequence). CDR3 DNA: TGTGCCAGCAGCCCGCCCCAGGGAGACAATTCACCCCTCCACTTT. It specifies CASSPPQGDNSPLHF. The complete variable domain, with remaining parts taken from reference TRBV3-1 and TRBJ1-6, reads DTAVSQTPKYLVTQMGNDKSIKCEQNLGHDTMYWYKQDSKKFLKIMFSYNNKELIINETVPNRFSPKSPDKAHLNLHINSLELGDSAVYFCASSPPQGDNSPLHFGNGTRLTVT.

The J gene is TRBJ2-3, the V gene TRBV19, with 8 bases that match TRBD1. The CDR3 is 15 amino acids. Germline CDR1 reads LNHDA; CDR2 reads SQIVND (reference sequence). Trimming at V came to 5 bases and at J to 2 bases, leaving 6 bases not matched to a gene. This CDR3 reads CASSAGTGDTDTQYF. The CDR3 nucleotides are TGTGCCAGTAGTGCCGGGACAGGAGACACAGATACGCAGTATTTT. Full variable domain (rest looked up from reference TRBV19 and TRBJ2-3): DGGITQSPKYLFRKEGQNVTLSCEQNLNHDAMYWYRQDPGQGLRLIYYSQIVNDFQKGDIAEGYSVSREKKESFPLTVTSAQKNPTAFYLCASSAGTGDTDTQYFGPGTRLTVL.

This clonotype occurred a few times. DNA of the CDR3: TGTGCCAGCAGTTTCCACCCGACAGACCGCAATCAGCCCCAGCATTTT. Translating it yields CASSFHPTDRNQPQHF. The chain joins TRBV27 to TRBJ1-5, with D possibly TRBD1 on 5 matching bases. The CDR3 consists of 16 residues. With 3 bases removed from V and 2 bases from J, the gap between germline ends came to 14 bases. The V gene's germline CDR1 is MNHEY and CDR2 SMNVEV (reference sequence).

In this sample, this clonotype turned up many times. This sequence joins TRBV12-3 or TRBV12-4 and TRBJ2-7; 8 bases match TRBD1. The V and J ends lost 7 bases and 4 bases, in that order; junction bases with no gene match: 9. The CDR3 is 14 amino acids. This chain's CDR3 is CASKTGTGSYEQYF. CDR3 in DNA: TGTGCCAGCAAAACCGGGACAGGCTCTTACGAGCAGTACTTC.

This clonotype appeared a few times. V and J are TRBV24-1 and TRBJ2-2; 7 bases fit TRBD1. The CDR3 has 16 amino acids. V lost 4 bases and J lost 6; bases outside the gene matches: 10. The germline V gene encodes CDR1 KGHDR and CDR2 SFDVKD. CDR3 sequence reads: CATSDPGQDRAGELFF. The CDR3 DNA sequence: TGTGCCACCAGTGACCCCGGACAGGATCGGGCCGGGGAGCTGTTTTTT.

This clonotype was observed many times. J is TRBJ1-1 and V is TRBV29-1, with TRBD1 as a possible D gene (5 bases). Germline CDR1 and CDR2: SQVTM and ANQGSEA. The CDR3 consists of 14 residues. V gave up 1 base and J gave up 3 bases, with 12 bases separating them. CDR3 protein: CSVEGYRTDTEAFF. CDR3 nucleotide sequence: TGCAGCGTTGAAGGATACAGGACGGACACTGAAGCTTTCTTT.

This clonotype appeared a few times. The rearrangement uses TRBV7-2 and TRBJ2-7, with 9 bases identical to TRBD1. The trim removed 2 bases at V and 6 bases at J, leaving 8 bases unmatched. In germline, CDR1 is SGHTA, CDR2 FQGNSA. The CDR3 is 15 amino acids. The CDR3 region has the DNA TGTGCCAGCAGCTTAAAGGGACAGGGTGGGCTCGAGCAGTACTTC. Translation: CASSLKGQGGLEQYF. The whole variable domain, filled in from reference TRBV7-2 and TRBJ2-7, reads GAGVSQSPSNKVTEKGKDVELRCDPISGHTALYWYRQSLGQGLEFLIYFQGNSAPDKSGLPSDRFSAERTGGSVSTLTIQRTQQEDSAVYLCASSLKGQGGLEQYFGPGTRLTVT.

This clonotype was found once. This rearrangement joins TRBV11-1 to TRBJ2-7; 14 positions match TRBD2. V trimming: 5 bases; J trimming: 0 bases; junction bases outside the gene matches: 9. This CDR3 has 18 amino acids. CDR1 and CDR2 (germline): SGHAT, FQDESV (reference sequence). CDR3: CASSPLRTSGGSSYEQYF. Written as DNA, the CDR3 is TGTGCCAGCAGCCCATTACGGACTAGCGGGGGGAGCTCCTACGAGCAGTACTTC.

The table lists this clonotype with many counts. The CDR3 is CSALLGADEKLFF. CDR3 DNA sequence: TGCAGCGCGCTGCTGGGGGCTGATGAAAAACTGTTTTTT. The chain has TRBV20-1 and TRBJ1-4, with a possible D match to TRBD1 (6 bases). CDR3 length: 13 amino acids. The germline CDR1 and CDR2 sequences are DFQATT and SNEGSKA (reference sequence).

V gene TRBV3-1 combines with J gene TRBJ2-7, with TRBD2 matching over 16 bases. Trimming at V came to 4 bases and at J to 4 bases, leaving 10 bases not matched to a gene. The CDR3 loop spans 18 amino acids. CDR1 is LGHDT, CDR2 YNNKEL, per germline (reference sequence). The CDR3 spells CASSLPGLAGGHSYEQYF. In DNA, the CDR3 is TGTGCCAGCAGCCTACCGGGACTAGCGGGAGGGCATTCTTACGAGCAGTACTTC.

This clonotype was counted many times. The V gene is TRBV27, the J gene TRBJ2-2; 11 bases are a match to TRBD2. Per germline, CDR1 MNHEY and CDR2 SMNVEV (reference sequence). The CDR3 covers 18 residues. Trimming took 0 bases from V and 2 from J; bases not matched to a gene: 5. Written as DNA, the CDR3 is TGTGCCAGCAGTTTATCTCTAGCGGGAGGCCCCAACACCGGGGAGCTGTTTTTT. Its protein product is CASSLSLAGGPNTGELFF.

There are many counts of this clonotype. The J gene is TRBJ2-2, the V gene TRBV7-9; 7 bases fit TRBD1. Trimming removed 5 bases from V and 4 bases from J; junction bases left unmatched: 7. This CDR3 region has 15 residues. Germline values: CDR1 SEHNR, CDR2 FQNEAQ (reference sequence). CDR3 region: CASSVGQLSTGELFF. In DNA, the CDR3 is TGTGCCAGCAGCGTGGGACAGCTAAGCACCGGGGAGCTGTTTTTT.

This clonotype was detected ten times or more. V is TRBV12-3 or TRBV12-4 and J is TRBJ2-4; 9 bases fit TRBD1. The trim removed 2 bases at V and 1 base at J, leaving 6 bases unmatched. CDR3 length equals 17 residues. CDR3 sequence: CASSLFGTGLAKNIQYF. The CDR3 DNA reads as TGTGCCAGCAGTTTATTTGGGACAGGGCTGGCCAAAAACATTCAGTACTTC.

This clonotype was recorded a few times. The chain recombines TRBV7-2 with TRBJ2-7, with D unresolved. CDR1 and CDR2 from the germline V gene are SGHTA and FQGNSA. The CDR3 has 13 amino acids. Between the trimmed V and J ends, which lost 5 bases and 3 bases, there was a span of 11 bases. The CDR3 loop is CASSLGFGYEQYF. CDR3 in DNA: TGTGCCAGCAGCCTAGGTTTTGGCTACGAGCAGTACTTC.

The rearrangement links TRBV20-1 to TRBJ1-1; a weak D match, TRBD1 (5 bases). The CDR3 length is 13 residues. CDR1 is DFQATT, CDR2 SNEGSKA, per germline (reference sequence). V lost 4 bases to trimming and J lost 0 bases, with 9 bases between them. The CDR3 nucleotides read TGCAGTGCTACGACAGTCATGAACACTGAAGCTTTCTTT. Translation: CSATTVMNTEAFF.

This clonotype came up many times. J is TRBJ2-3 and V is TRBV5-1; TRBD2 aligns across 11 bases. The CDR3 has 16 residues. Germline V gene sequence: CDR1 SGHRS, CDR2 YFSETQ. V trimming: 0 bases; J trimming: 1 base; junction bases outside the gene matches: 1. The DNA of the CDR3 is TGCGCCAGCAGCTTGGTGACTAGCGGGGGCACAGATACGCAGTATTTT. This gives the protein CASSLVTSGGTDTQYF.

This clonotype was picked up many times. This chain connects TRBV25-1 to TRBJ2-4; 7 bases map to TRBD1. Per germline, CDR1 MGHDK and CDR2 SYGVNS. The V and J ends lost 6 bases and 3 bases, in that order; junction bases with no gene match: 5. The CDR3 consists of 14 residues. CDR3 DNA sequence: TGTGCCAGCAGGGAAACAGGGGTCAAAAACATTCAGTACTTC. Translation: CASRETGVKNIQYF.